This TCR beta chain came from a study of blood T cell repertoires in COVID-19. As for the study in general: Specimens from acute and convalescent COVID-19 originated in the United States, Italy and Spain. T cells, B-cell-depleted T cells, or PBMCs supplied cDNA or gDNA.

Regarding this clone: The sample holds other DNA sequences that translate to the same CDR3.

Germline V CDR1 and CDR2: MNHEY, SVGAGI. The ends lost 2 bases at V and 6 bases at J; junction bases unmatched: 3. The CDR3 contains 14 residues. Original handling: Estimation of nucleated cell counts was performed using reference gene primer amplification. This table comes from immunoSEQ multiplex PCR, and its TCRdb copy is limited to in-frame clones, with some not included. Clonal size and the V and J genes are those of that table, whereas D and trimming came from the DNA. Of 200,000 to 250,000 clones in the sample, just under 85% were seen once. V is TRBV6-5 and J is TRBJ1-5; TRBD1 agrees at 8 bases. This receptor was identified in a man aged 45 to 65 with acute or convalescent COVID-19. The sample consisted of peripheral blood. Here the CDR3 reads CASSYGTGGQPQHF. As DNA, the CDR3 is TGTGCCAGCAGTTACGGGACAGGCGGTCAGCCCCAGCATTTT.